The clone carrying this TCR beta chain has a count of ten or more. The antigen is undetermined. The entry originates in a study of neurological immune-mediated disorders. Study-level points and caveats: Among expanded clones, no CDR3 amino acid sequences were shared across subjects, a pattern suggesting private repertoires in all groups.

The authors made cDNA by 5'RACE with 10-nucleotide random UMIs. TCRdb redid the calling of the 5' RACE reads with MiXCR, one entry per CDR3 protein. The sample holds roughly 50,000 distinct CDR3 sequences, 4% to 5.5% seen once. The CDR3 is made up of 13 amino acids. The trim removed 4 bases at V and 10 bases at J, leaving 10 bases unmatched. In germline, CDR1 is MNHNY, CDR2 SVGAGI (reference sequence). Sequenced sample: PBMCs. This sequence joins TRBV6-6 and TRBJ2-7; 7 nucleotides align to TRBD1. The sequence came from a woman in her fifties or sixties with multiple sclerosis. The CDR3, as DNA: TGTGCCAGCAGTTTGGGGACAGAAGATAGTCAGTACTTC. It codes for CASSLGTEDSQYF.